The 14 T cell receptor beta chains listed next were all sequenced from one sample in a study of CD4+ T cells in melanoma. Sequencing was performed with immunoSEQ multiplex PCR; in TCRdb, only in-frame clones are kept and a portion is missing. The sample consists of over 100,000 clones, around 92% of them appearing once. Sequenced: peripheral blood. These receptors were collected from a human donor with melanoma.

The chain joins TRBV7-2 to TRBJ2-7; D may be TRBD1 (7 bases). Germline V gene lookup returns CDR1 SGHTA and CDR2 FQGNSA. V lost 6 bases and J 1 base, leaving 13 bases between the germline ends. The CDR3 extends over 14 amino acids. The CDR3 DNA reads as TGTGCCAGCAGTCTCAGGGGGGAGTCCTACGAGCAGTACTTC. Its protein product is CASSLRGESYEQYF.

V is TRBV14 and J is TRBJ1-2; D is uncertain. V lost 4 bases, J lost 4 bases, and 7 bases lay in between. Per the germline V gene, CDR1 is SGHDN and CDR2 is FVKESK. This CDR3 region has 12 residues. CDR3 amino acids: CASSLYSYGYTF. The CDR3 DNA sequence: TGTGCCAGCAGCCTTTACAGCTATGGCTACACCTTC.

This chain links TRBV25-1 with TRBJ1-6; unclear D gene. With 7 bases removed from V and 4 bases from J, the gap between germline ends came to 8 bases. Germline V lookup: CDR1 MGHDK, CDR2 SYGVNS. The CDR3 is made up of 13 amino acids. The CDR3 here is CASNLFYNSPLHF. CDR3 nucleotide sequence: TGTGCCAGCAACCTATTTTATAATTCACCCCTCCACTTT.

V gene TRBV5-4 combines with J gene TRBJ2-1, with 7 bases that match TRBD2. Germline assignment: CDR1 SGHNT and CDR2 YYREEE (reference sequence). The CDR3 totals 16 residues. V shed 2 bases, J shed 5 bases, and the junction held 10 bases outside the gene matches. Here the CDR3 reads CASSLEAGKRNNEQFF. CDR3 nucleotides: TGTGCCAGCAGCTTAGAAGCGGGAAAGAGGAACAATGAGCAGTTCTTC.

The CDR3 DNA is TGTGCCAGCAGCTCTCGACAGGGCAGAGATACGCAGTATTTT. This translates into CASSSRQGRDTQYF. The rearrangement links TRBV7-8 to TRBJ2-3; 7 nucleotides line up with TRBD1. CDR1 SGHVS and CDR2 FQNEAQ come from the germline V gene. CDR3 length equals 14 residues. V trimming: 4 bases; J trimming: 5 bases; junction bases outside the gene matches: 6.

The CDR3 here is CASSEGGLVLTYEQYF. The DNA of the CDR3 is TGCGCCAGCAGTGAGGGGGGACTAGTACTAACCTACGAGCAGTACTTC. The V and J genes are TRBV10-1 and TRBJ2-7; 8 bases align to TRBD2. The CDR3 length is 16 residues. Germline-derived CDR1 and CDR2 are WNHNN and SYGVQD (reference sequence). V lost 2 bases, J lost 2 bases, and 8 bases stayed unmatched.

The chain recombines TRBV19 with TRBJ1-4; D ambiguous. CDR1 is LNHDA, CDR2 SQIVND, per germline (reference sequence). V lost 5 bases and J lost 0, with 10 bases in between. This CDR3 region has 15 residues. The CDR3 DNA sequence: TGTGCCAGTAGTGACGACGGATCAACTAATGAAAAACTGTTTTTT. It encodes CASSDDGSTNEKLFF.

CDR3 in amino acids: CASSQGSGASYEQYF. The CDR3 nucleotides are TGCGCCAGCAGCCAAGGGAGCGGGGCCTCCTACGAGCAGTACTTC. V is TRBV4-3 and J is TRBJ2-7, with 7 bases that match TRBD2. The CDR3 covers 15 residues. Trimming took 1 base from V and 0 from J; bases not matched to a gene: 3. The germline gives CDR1 LGHNA, CDR2 YSLEER.

As to this clone: An end of the junction differs from the germline gene, which may be a read error. The V call is TRBV7-9, the J call TRBJ2-4; the D is unclear. This CDR3 has 13 amino acids. In germline, CDR1 is SEHNR, CDR2 FQNEAQ (reference sequence). CDR3 in DNA: TGTGCCAGCAGCGCTCCCCGGGCCGTAGGCAAGGACTTC. The encoded protein is CASSAPRAVGKDF.

The genes are TRBV9 and TRBJ2-2, with 11 bases aligning to TRBD2. Germline V gene sequence: CDR1 SGDLS, CDR2 YYNGEE. The CDR3 is 16 amino acids. The ends lost 0 bases at V and 9 bases at J; junction bases unmatched: 7. The CDR3, as DNA: TGTGCCAGCAGCGTAGCCGGGACTAGCGGCCTTTGGGAGCTGTTTTTT. As protein: CASSVAGTSGLWELFF.

Written as DNA, the CDR3 is TGCGCCAGCAGCTTGGTGGCTAGCGGGAGTTCCACCGGGGAGCTGTTTTTT. Its translation is CASSLVASGSSTGELFF. The gene calls are TRBV5-1 and TRBJ2-2; 10 nucleotides line up with TRBD2. CDR1 SGHRS and CDR2 YFSETQ come from the germline V gene. The CDR3 has 17 amino acids. V lost 0 bases and J lost 4; bases outside the gene matches: 6.

This sequence joins TRBV11-2 and TRBJ2-2; the D gene is possibly TRBD2 (7 bases). Germline lookup yields CDR1 SGHAT and CDR2 FQNNGV. The CDR3 has 16 amino acids. Trimming left V 2 bases short and J 6 bases short, with 16 bases between. CDR3 bases: TGTGCCAGCAGCTTAAGAGGGGGGGCGGATTCCGGGGAGCTGTTTTTT. This encodes CASSLRGGADSGELFF.

The J gene is TRBJ2-5, the V gene TRBV5-1; TRBD2 matches at 11 bases. The germline V gene encodes CDR1 SGHRS and CDR2 YFSETQ. V was clipped by 2 bases and J by 7 bases; unmatched bases: 7. CDR3 size: 15 residues. As DNA, the CDR3 is TGCGCCAGCAGCTTTGGGCTAGCGGGAGGAGGGACCCAGTACTTC. Its translation: CASSFGLAGGGTQYF.

This clone was seen only a few times. The gene calls are TRBV6-6 and TRBJ2-7; perhaps D is TRBD1 or TRBD2 (5 bases each). CDR1 is MNHNY and CDR2 is SVGAGI in the germline V gene (reference sequence). Trimming pared 0 bases from V and 9 bases from J, leaving 12 bases between. This CDR3 spans 13 amino acids. CDR3 residues: CASSYSGAGPQYF. Written as DNA, the CDR3 is TGTGCCAGCAGTTACTCAGGGGCGGGTCCGCAGTACTTC.